A selection of T cell receptor beta chains follows, all from one sample in a study of PD-L1 blockade in urothelial cancer. Clones were read by immunoSEQ multiplex PCR, and TCRdb kept only the in-frame ones, dropping some. The repertoire holds about 52,000 clones, with roughly 80% as singletons. The sequencing here drew on PBMCs, taken around atezolizumab (anti-PD-L1) treatment. The receptors originated from a man between 45 and 60 years old with urothelial cancer. Both conserved end residues are part of each CDR3. A D gene is named only where the DNA matches it firmly. Some rows have no size entry. The others give once, few or many, or a class for an expanded clone.

- | TRBJ2-2 | TRBD1 | 16 | TRBV30 | CAWSVTPGGASGELFF | TGTGCCTGGAGTGTAACCCCAGGGGGCGCGTCCGGGGAGCTGTTTTTT
once | TRBJ2-1 | - | 15 | TRBV6-1 | CATEGRADRINEQFF | TGTGCCACCGAGGGAAGGGCCGATCGAATCAATGAGCAGTTCTTC
- | TRBJ2-1 | TRBD2 | 15 | TRBV28 | CASSSPAGAHNEQFF | TGTGCCAGCAGTTCCCCCGCGGGAGCCCACAATGAGCAGTTCTTC
few | TRBJ2-1 | - | 13 | TRBV28 | CASTTRVPNEQFF | TGTGCCAGCACCACACGGGTACCCAATGAGCAGTTCTTC
- | TRBJ2-1 | TRBD2 | 15 | TRBV10-3 | CAISGSGTGYNEQFF | TGTGCCATCAGTGGTAGCGGGACTGGTTACAATGAGCAGTTCTTC
- | TRBJ2-1 | TRBD2 | 15 | TRBV4-1 | CASSHVSGGANEQFF | TGCGCCAGCAGCCACGTCAGCGGGGGGGCTAATGAGCAGTTCTTC
- | TRBJ2-2 | TRBD2 | 23 | TRBV19 | CASSIILALHLSSGPLNTGELFF | TGTGCCAGTAGTATCATTCTAGCCCTTCACCTTTCTAGCGGGCCCTTGAACACCGGGGAGCTGTTTTTT
- | TRBJ2-7 | - | 12 | TRBV30 | CAWSGQGHEQYF | TGTGCCTGGAGCGGGCAGGGCCACGAGCAGTACTTC
- | TRBJ2-7 | - | 13 | TRBV28 | CASSLGQPYEQYF | TGTGCCAGCAGTTTAGGGCAGCCCTACGAGCAGTACTTC
- | TRBJ1-5 | - | 20 | TRBV7-4 | CASSSTPAGGCGSHHQPQHF | TGTGCCAGCAGCTCAACTCCGGCGGGGGGTTGTGGGTCCCATCATCAGCCCCAGCATTTT
- | TRBJ2-3 | - | 16 | TRBV11-3 | CASSLGRTRGTDTQYF | TGTGCCAGCAGCTTAGGGCGCACGAGGGGCACAGATACGCAGTATTTT
- | TRBJ2-7 | TRBD1 | 17 | TRBV4-1 | CASSQDFRTGKPYEQYF | TGCGCCAGCAGCCAAGATTTCAGGACAGGGAAGCCCTACGAGCAGTACTTC
- | TRBJ2-2 | TRBD1 | 19 | TRBV19 | CASTNSISTGTAFTGELFF | TGTGCCAGTACCAATTCCATATCAACCGGGACAGCGTTCACCGGGGAGCTGTTTTTT
once | TRBJ1-2 | TRBD1 | 18 | TRBV10-2 | CASSERRTGASPNYGYTF | TGCGCCAGCAGTGAACGTAGGACAGGGGCCTCCCCTAACTATGGCTACACCTTC
once | TRBJ2-7 | - | 18 | TRBV12-2 | CASRSLRTAGADSYEQYF | TGTGCAAGTCGCTCACTTAGAACGGCAGGGGCGGACTCCTACGAGCAGTACTTC
- | TRBJ1-2 | - | 16 | TRBV6-1 | CASSEALGGVNYGYTF | TGTGCCAGCAGTGAAGCGCTCGGCGGAGTTAACTATGGCTACACCTTC
- | TRBJ2-1 | TRBD1 | 15 | TRBV27 | CASSSPGTAYNEQFF | TGTGCCAGCAGTTCCCCGGGGACAGCTTACAATGAGCAGTTCTTC
- | TRBJ2-7 | - | 14 | TRBV10-2 | CASSEAGSSYEQYF | TGCGCCAGCAGTGAGGCCGGGTCCTCCTACGAGCAGTACTTC
- | TRBJ2-2 | - | 13 | TRBV25-1 | CASTRVPTGELFF | TGTGCCAGCACGAGGGTACCTACCGGGGAGCTGTTTTTT
once | TRBJ2-3 | TRBD2 | 17 | TRBV5-1 | CASSSRLAGGEGDTQYF | TGCGCCAGCAGCTCAAGACTAGCGGGGGGTGAGGGAGATACGCAGTATTTT
- | TRBJ1-4 | TRBD1 | 15 | TRBV28 | CASSPPGQGLEKLFF | TGTGCCAGCAGTCCCCCGGGACAGGGGCTTGAAAAACTGTTTTTT
- | TRBJ2-5 | - | 11 | TRBV30 | CAWSPSETQYF | TGTGCCTGGAGTCCCTCCGAGACCCAGTACTTC
- | TRBJ2-1 | TRBD2 | 14 | TRBV30 | CAWRSSGEYNEQFF | TGTGCCTGGAGAAGTAGCGGGGAGTACAATGAGCAGTTCTTC
- | TRBJ2-2 | - | 12 | TRBV27 | CASTAGFGELFF | TGTGCCAGCACCGCGGGGTTTGGGGAGCTGTTTTTT
- | TRBJ2-5 | TRBD1 | 16 | TRBV28 | CASSLPGTGLQETQYF | TGTGCCAGCAGTTTGCCCGGGACAGGGCTACAAGAGACCCAGTACTTC
few | TRBJ2-1 | - | 16 | TRBV10-1 | CASSIRGRERLDEQFF | TGCGCCAGCAGTATCCGGGGGCGGGAGCGGTTGGATGAGCAGTTCTTC
- | TRBJ2-3 | TRBD2 | 14 | TRBV28 | CASTPSGTTDTQYF | TGTGCCAGCACTCCTAGCGGGACCACAGATACGCAGTATTTT
- | TRBJ2-7 | - | 12 | TRBV5-8 | CASSLRQYEQYF | TGTGCCAGCAGCTTGAGACAATACGAGCAGTACTTC
- | TRBJ2-7 | - | 13 | TRBV4-1 | CASSLASSYEQYF | TGCGCCAGCAGCCTAGCGAGCTCCTACGAGCAGTACTTC
few | TRBJ1-5 | - | 12 | TRBV29-1 | CSVGGSNQPQHF | TGCAGCGTTGGAGGGAGCAATCAGCCCCAGCATTTT
- | TRBJ1-5 | TRBD1 | 15 | TRBV6-6 | CASSLAGQEFQPQHF | TGTGCCAGCAGCCTTGCAGGACAGGAATTTCAGCCCCAGCATTTT
- | TRBJ1-2 | - | 13 | TRBV9 | CASSATGTNGYTF | TGTGCCAGCAGCGCGACCGGGACAAATGGCTACACCTTC
- | TRBJ1-1 | TRBD1 | 15 | TRBV6-6 | CASSYSGDRGAEAFF | TGTGCCAGCAGTTACTCGGGGGACAGGGGCGCTGAAGCTTTCTTT
- | TRBJ2-7 | TRBD1 | 16 | TRBV5-5 | CASSFFRGTGDHEQYF | TGTGCCAGCAGCTTTTTCAGAGGGACAGGGGATCACGAGCAGTACTTC
- | TRBJ2-2 | TRBD1 | 16 | TRBV5-1 | CASSPLDRSAAGELFF | TGCGCCAGCAGCCCATTGGACAGGTCGGCGGCCGGGGAGCTGTTTTTT
- | TRBJ2-1 | TRBD2 | 14 | TRBV7-9 | CASSGLAGAYEQFF | TGTGCCAGCAGCGGACTAGCGGGAGCATATGAGCAGTTCTTC
- | TRBJ2-3 | TRBD2 | 13 | TRBV7-7 | CASSGGAADTQYF | TGTGCTAGCAGCGGGGGGGCTGCAGATACGCAGTATTTT
- | TRBJ1-4 | - | 13 | TRBV7-9 | CASSGWGDEKLFF | TGTGCCAGCAGCGGATGGGGGGATGAAAAACTGTTTTTT
- | TRBJ2-6 | TRBD1 | 18 | TRBV18 | CASSPQRTGRSGANVLTF | TGTGCCAGCTCACCCCAACGGACAGGGCGCTCTGGGGCCAACGTCCTGACTTTC
- | TRBJ1-3 | - | 15 | TRBV2 | CASSGGEGTGNTIYF | TGTGCCAGCAGTGGGGGGGAGGGGACTGGAAACACCATATATTTT
- | TRBJ2-5 | - | 13 | TRBV5-4 | CASHTVAEETQYF | TGTGCCAGCCATACAGTGGCTGAAGAGACCCAGTACTTC
few | TRBJ1-5 | TRBD1 | 16 | TRBV7-2 | CASSFGQGYSNQPQHF | TGTGCCAGCAGCTTTGGACAGGGCTATAGCAATCAGCCCCAGCATTTT
- | TRBJ2-2 | TRBD2 | 19 | TRBV6-4 | CASKGTSGRVGANTGELFF | TGTGCCAGCAAGGGGACTAGCGGGAGGGTGGGGGCGAACACCGGGGAGCTGTTTTTT
- | TRBJ2-3 | TRBD2 | 12 | TRBV19 | CASSMTSGRQYF | TGTGCCAGTAGTATGACTAGCGGGAGGCAGTATTTT
- | TRBJ1-2 | - | 13 | TRBV7-2 | CASQRFQNYGYTF | TGTGCCAGTCAGCGGTTCCAGAACTATGGCTACACCTTC
- | TRBJ2-1 | TRBD1 | 16 | TRBV15 | CATSRGDRARDNEQFF | TGTGCCACCAGCAGAGGGGACAGGGCTCGGGACAATGAGCAGTTCTTC
- | TRBJ2-6 | - | 16 | TRBV19 | CASSMDSLSGANVLTF | TGTGCCAGTAGTATGGACAGCCTTTCTGGGGCCAACGTCCTGACTTTC
- | TRBJ2-1 | - | 14 | TRBV7-8 | CASSPRRVGDEQFF | TGTGCCAGCAGCCCCCGCAGGGTCGGCGATGAGCAGTTCTTC
- | TRBJ1-1 | - | 16 | TRBV19 | CASSILAGRGSTEAFF | TGTGCCAGTAGTATTCTGGCAGGGCGGGGCAGCACTGAAGCTTTCTTT
- | TRBJ2-7 | TRBD1 | 14 | TRBV7-9 | CASTRRQGTDEQYF | TGTGCCAGCACCCGAAGACAGGGGACGGACGAGCAGTACTTC
- | TRBJ2-1 | - | 16 | TRBV2 | CASSGSGTVSYNEQFF | TGTGCCAGCAGTGGTTCGGGTACGGTGTCCTACAATGAGCAGTTCTTC
- | TRBJ2-7 | TRBD2 | 15 | TRBV5-4 | CASSLMVAGAYEQYF | TGTGCCAGCAGCTTGATGGTAGCGGGAGCCTACGAGCAGTACTTC
- | TRBJ2-3 | - | 14 | TRBV9 | CASSSGGPADTQYF | TGTGCCAGCAGCTCGGGGGGCCCGGCAGATACGCAGTATTTT
- | TRBJ2-2 | - | 14 | TRBV19 | CASSIGRDTGELFF | TGTGCCAGTAGTATAGGCAGGGACACCGGGGAGCTGTTTTTT
- | TRBJ2-1 | - | 14 | TRBV19 | CASTMGGSYNEQFF | TGTGCCAGCACTATGGGGGGCTCCTACAATGAGCAGTTCTTC
- | TRBJ2-5 | TRBD2 | 14 | TRBV27 | CASSRTSGQETQYF | TGTGCCAGCAGCCGGACTAGCGGACAAGAGACCCAGTACTTC
once | TRBJ1-2 | - | 14 | TRBV28 | CASSPRAGIYGYTF | TGTGCCAGCAGTCCCCGCGCAGGCATCTATGGCTACACCTTC